These 19 T cell receptor beta chains were sequenced from one sample in a study of cytomegalovirus exposure and HLA in healthy donors. Vbeta (60) and Jbeta (13) primers were used in the PCR. Sequencing was performed with immunoSEQ multiplex PCR; in TCRdb, only in-frame clones are kept and a portion is missing. The profile shows around 150,000 clones, roughly four fifths of them singletons. What was sequenced was PBMCs. These receptors were collected from a woman under 30 in good health and CMV-seronegative.

The CDR3 coding sequence is TGTGCCAGCAGTTTCGCCAGGGGCAATCAGCCCCAGCATTTT. Amino acid sequence: CASSFARGNQPQHF. The chain joins TRBV27 to TRBJ1-5; D may be TRBD1 (5 bases). The V end lost 3 bases, the J end lost 2 bases, and 8 bases lay between the germline ends. CDR3 size: 14 residues. Germline values: CDR1 MNHEY, CDR2 SMNVEV (reference sequence).

This clone was seen a handful of times. V and J are TRBV5-1 and TRBJ2-7, with 10 bases that match TRBD1. The J segment lost 4 bases and the V segment lost 5 bases, leaving 9 bases of the junction unmatched. The CDR3 consists of 15 residues. Germline CDR1 and CDR2: SGHRS and YFSETQ. The CDR3 region has the DNA TGCGCCAGCAGGTACTACCCGGGACAGGGGTACGAGCAGTACTTC. It translates to CASRYYPGQGYEQYF.

The rearrangement uses TRBV2 and TRBJ1-5; D gene uncertain. Trimming removed 2 bases at V and 1 base at J, with 27 bases between. CDR1 and CDR2 from the germline V gene are SNHLY and FYNNEI. This CDR3 is 21 amino acids long. CDR3 nucleotide sequence: TGTGCCAGCAGTGAATACCCTTACTTCACTAACGAGGGTATAAGCAATCAGCCCCAGCATTTT. Its translation is CASSEYPYFTNEGISNQPQHF.

This chain uses TRBV7-9 with TRBJ2-5; D remains ambiguous. The CDR3 has 14 residues. Germline V gives CDR1 SEHNR, CDR2 FQNEAQ (reference sequence). V lost 0 bases to trimming and J lost 2 bases, with 7 bases between them. CDR3 nucleotides: TGTGCCAGCAGCTTAGCGAGAGGTCAAGAGACCCAGTACTTC. This codes for CASSLARGQETQYF.

The rearrangement links TRBV28 to TRBJ2-7, with a weak D call TRBD2 (5 bases). V dropped 6 bases and J dropped 2 bases, with 11 bases sitting between them. There are 13 residues in the CDR3. Germline CDR1 is MDHEN and CDR2 is SYDVKM. The CDR3 is CASSSGSAYEQYF. DNA for the CDR3: TGTGCCAGCAGCTCGGGGTCCGCCTACGAGCAGTACTTC.

With respect to this clone: At one of its ends the junction is not consistent with the germline gene, which may arise from a read error. The J gene is TRBJ1-3, the V gene TRBV7-9; D gene ambiguous. The CDR3 sequence is 12 residues long. Germline V gene lookup returns CDR1 SEHNR and CDR2 FQNEAQ (reference sequence). The CDR3 region is CSSTFTGNTIYF. The CDR3 DNA reads as TGTTCCAGCACCTTTACAGGAAACACCATATATTTT.

The CDR3 region is CASSRTMNTEAFF. DNA for the CDR3: TGTGCCAGCAGCCGAACAATGAACACTGAAGCTTTCTTT. The gene calls are TRBV13 and TRBJ1-1; no definite D call. Germline values: CDR1 PRHDT, CDR2 FYEKMQ (reference sequence). The CDR3 totals 13 residues. Trimming removed 5 bases from V and 0 bases from J, with 7 bases in between.

This rearrangement joins TRBV5-4 to TRBJ2-7, with 10 bases matching TRBD2. The germline gives CDR1 SGHNT, CDR2 YYREEE (reference sequence). Trimming cost V 2 bases and J 3 bases; bases outside gene matches: 2. CDR3 size: 14 residues. The CDR3 is CASSFSSGSYEQYF. The CDR3 nucleotides are TGTGCCAGCAGCTTTTCTAGCGGGAGCTACGAGCAGTACTTC.

This clone was recorded at least ten times. The chain joins TRBV25-1 to TRBJ2-2; 7 bases fit TRBD1. The CDR3 is made up of 15 amino acids. Losses at the gene ends were 4 bases for V and 4 bases for J; bases not matched to a gene: 6. The germline V gene encodes CDR1 MGHDK and CDR2 SYGVNS. The CDR3 DNA follows: TGTGCCAGCAGTGGGGGACAGAGAGGCACCGGGGAGCTGTTTTTT. As protein: CASSGGQRGTGELFF.

The chain recombines TRBV7-6 with TRBJ2-5, with 10 bases matching TRBD2. From germline, CDR1 is SGHVS and CDR2 FNYEAQ. The CDR3 spans 18 residues. V lost 1 base, J lost 2 bases, and 10 bases stayed unmatched. The DNA of the CDR3 is TGTGCCAGCAGCTTAGTCCCAGCGGGAGGGCCACGTCAAGAGACCCAGTACTTC. Translating gives CASSLVPAGGPRQETQYF.

CDR3 residues: CASLTGVGSPLHF. CDR3 coding DNA: TGTGCCAGCCTTACAGGGGTTGGATCACCCCTCCACTTT. The rearrangement links TRBV6-1 to TRBJ1-6; 7 positions match TRBD1. This CDR3 contains 13 residues. CDR1 and CDR2 from the germline V gene are MNHNS and SASEGT. The V segment lost 8 bases and the J segment 10 bases; nucleotides outside the gene matches: 8.

The chain is built from TRBV9 and TRBJ2-2; TRBD1 aligns across 8 bases. V lost 3 bases to trimming and J lost 6 bases; unmatched junction nucleotides: 7. Per germline, CDR1 SGDLS and CDR2 YYNGEE. CDR3 size: 15 residues. The CDR3 loop reads CASSERQGSAGELFF. As DNA, the CDR3 is TGTGCCAGCAGCGAGAGACAGGGGTCGGCCGGGGAGCTGTTTTTT.

This clone was detected a few times. This chain's CDR3 is CASSLVQGSEKLFF. The CDR3 bases are TGCGCCAGCAGCTTGGTTCAGGGAAGTGAAAAACTGTTTTTT. The chain employs TRBV5-1 and TRBJ1-4; possible D gene TRBD1, 5 bases. Trimming took off 0 bases at V and 7 bases at J, with 10 bases between the two ends. The CDR3 runs 14 residues. Germline CDR1 reads SGHRS; CDR2 reads YFSETQ.

CDR3 in DNA: TGTGCCAGCAGCTTAGAGGGGCGACTCGGTACCGGGGAGCTGTTTTTT. The encoded protein is CASSLEGRLGTGELFF. The chain is built from TRBV11-3 and TRBJ2-2, with D tentatively TRBD1 (5 bases). The CDR3 totals 16 residues. Per the germline V gene, CDR1 is SGHNT and CDR2 is YENEEA. Trimming took 0 bases from V and 5 from J, leaving 13 bases between them.

V and J are TRBV9 and TRBJ2-3; the match to TRBD2 covers 7 bases. V shed 2 bases and J 6 bases; nucleotides not matched to a gene: 9. Germline V lookup: CDR1 SGDLS, CDR2 YYNGEE. The length of the CDR3 is 15 residues. The DNA of the CDR3 is TGTGCCAGCAGCGTCTCGACTAGCATGGCGGATACGCAGTATTTT. This gives the protein CASSVSTSMADTQYF.

The chain employs TRBV28 and TRBJ1-2; weak D call: TRBD1 (6 bases). CDR1 MDHEN and CDR2 SYDVKM come from the germline V gene. Trimming left V 7 bases short and J 8 bases short, with 23 bases between. CDR3 size: 15 residues. The CDR3 spells CASTYSRRGAPGYTF. The CDR3 DNA reads as TGTGCCAGCACTTACTCCCGTCGGGGGGCACCGGGCTACACCTTC.

The chain combines TRBV28 with TRBJ1-1; TRBD1 might be the D (5 bases). Trimming removed 6 bases at V and 7 bases at J, with 15 bases between. There are 13 residues in the CDR3. Per the germline V gene, CDR1 is MDHEN and CDR2 is SYDVKM. The CDR3 sequence is CASRGTGPIEAFF. CDR3 coding DNA: TGTGCCAGCAGAGGGACTGGTCCGATTGAAGCTTTCTTT. The variable domain in full, with the rest retrieved from reference TRBV28 and TRBJ1-1, is DVKVTQSSRYLVKRTGEKVFLECVQDMDHENMFWYRQDPGLGLRLIYFSYDVKMKEKGDIPEGYSVSREKKERFSLILESASTNQTSMYLCASRGTGPIEAFFGQGTRLTVV.

This rearrangement joins TRBV28 to TRBJ2-7; TRBD2 might be the D (6 bases). Germline V CDR1 and CDR2: MDHEN, SYDVKM. The CDR3 runs to 11 residues. V was clipped by 10 bases and J by 5 bases, with 12 bases between them. CDR3 bases: TGTGCCATCGCGCGGGGACACGAGCAGTACTTC. Translated: CAIARGHEQYF.

The rearrangement links TRBV6-1 to TRBJ1-1, with D perhaps TRBD1 (5 bases). The CDR3 has 14 residues. Looked up from germline, CDR1 is MNHNS and CDR2 is SASEGT. Trimming removed 7 bases at V and 0 bases at J, with 12 bases between. DNA of the CDR3: TGTGCCAGCACCCACGGGACTATGAACACTGAAGCTTTCTTT. As protein: CASTHGTMNTEAFF.